This TCR beta chain was sequenced in a study of blood T cell repertoires in COVID-19. Study background: PBMCs, B-cell-depleted T cells, or T cells were the source of the cDNA or gDNA that made up the material.

This clone came up once. In the original analysis: How many nucleated cells were present was estimated from reference gene primer amplification. Some clones are missing from TCRdb's copy, which holds only in-frame ones; the method was immunoSEQ multiplex PCR. V, J and clone size were drawn from that table, and D and trimming were deduced from the DNA. The profile shows about 220,000 clones, roughly four fifths of them singletons. The study drew participants aged about 18 to 95 years from roughly 25 US areas. Germline loops: CDR1 SGHRS, CDR2 YFSETQ. Trimming left V 2 bases short and J 7 bases short, with 9 bases between. The CDR3 spans 12 residues.

The gene calls are TRBV5-1 and TRBJ1-2; D might be TRBD1 (6 bases). Sequenced: PBMCs or T cells enriched from blood (not recorded which). The receptor's source is a woman aged 40-49 years who had been exposed to COVID-19. CDR3 residues: CASSLQGGGYTF. CDR3 sequence (DNA): TGCGCCAGCAGCTTACAGGGTGGTGGCTACACCTTC.